The next 7 T cell receptor beta chains were all read from a single sample in a study of blood T cell repertoires in COVID-19. Produced via immunoSEQ multiplex PCR; TCRdb's table is partial and in-frame only. The sample lists 250,000 to 300,000 clones, around nine tenths occurring once. Sequencing input: peripheral blood. The receptors stem from a woman in her sixties or seventies with COVID-19, enrolled during active disease.

The genes are TRBV2 and TRBJ1-2; TRBD1 aligns across 8 bases. The V gene's germline CDR1 is SNHLY and CDR2 FYNNEI. This CDR3 has 13 amino acids. Trimming took 9 bases from V and 7 from J; bases not matched to a gene: 10. DNA for the CDR3: TGTGCCAGAGGACCGGGACAGGAGCCTGGCTACACCTTC. Residues: CARGPGQEPGYTF. The complete variable domain, with remaining parts taken from reference TRBV2 and TRBJ1-2, reads EPEVTQTPSHQVTQMGQEVILRCVPISNHLYFYWYRQILGQKVEFLVSFYNNEISEKSEIFDDQFSVERPDGSNFTLKIRSTKLEDSAMYFCARGPGQEPGYTFGSGTRLTVV.

The chain has TRBV28 and TRBJ2-2, with 9 bases fitting TRBD2. Germline lookup yields CDR1 MDHEN and CDR2 SYDVKM. V lost 5 bases to trimming and J lost 5 bases; unmatched junction nucleotides: 12. The CDR3 is 17 residues long. The CDR3 nucleotides read TGTGCCAGCAGTCCCCCACTGTGGCGGGGGGGGACCGGGGAGCTGTTTTTT. Protein sequence: CASSPPLWRGGTGELFF. The full variable domain, with the rest looked up from reference TRBV28 and TRBJ2-2, is DVKVTQSSRYLVKRTGEKVFLECVQDMDHENMFWYRQDPGLGLRLIYFSYDVKMKEKGDIPEGYSVSREKKERFSLILESASTNQTSMYLCASSPPLWRGGTGELFFGEGSRLTVL.

The chain uses TRBV5-8 and TRBJ2-1, with D possibly TRBD1 on 5 matching bases. The CDR3 totals 16 residues. V was pared by 3 bases and J by 8 bases, with 21 bases between. The germline gives CDR1 SGHTS, CDR2 YDEGEE. The CDR3 loop is CASSSQIWAGIDEQFF. CDR3 bases: TGTGCCAGCAGCTCCCAAATATGGGCAGGGATCGATGAGCAGTTCTTC.

V gene TRBV7-2 combines with J gene TRBJ2-6; D call uncertain. CDR3 length equals 15 residues. Trimming shortened V by 2 bases and J by 0 bases, and 5 bases separated the two germline ends. Germline CDR1 is SGHTA and CDR2 is FQGNSA. CDR3 bases: TGTGCCAGCAGCTTATTCAGCTCTGGGGCCAACGTCCTGACTTTC. Translated: CASSLFSSGANVLTF.

V and J are TRBV27 and TRBJ1-6, with D tentatively TRBD1 (5 bases). The ends were cut back, 3 bases at V and 7 bases at J, with 16 bases in the middle. This CDR3 comprises 16 residues. CDR1 and CDR2 (germline): MNHEY, SMNVEV (reference sequence). CDR3 coding DNA: TGTGCCAGCAGTTTCCAAACGCAGGGTGTAAATTCACCCCTCCACTTT. The encoded protein is CASSFQTQGVNSPLHF.

V usage is TRBV27 and J usage is TRBJ1-4; possibly TRBD1 for D (5 bases). Germline CDR1 reads MNHEY; CDR2 reads SMNVEV (reference sequence). The CDR3 runs to 14 residues. Trimming stripped 1 base from V and 5 bases from J, with 8 bases between. The chain's CDR3 is CASSLYQGNEKLFF. The CDR3 DNA follows: TGTGCCAGCAGTTTATACCAGGGAAATGAAAAACTGTTTTTT.

About this clone itself: Within the sample, other DNA sequences also encode this same CDR3. The genes are TRBV5-6 and TRBJ2-5; TRBD1 aligns across 7 bases. The CDR3 is made up of 14 amino acids. J was trimmed by 4 bases and V by 0 bases; bases with no gene match: 3. The germline CDR1 and CDR2 sequences are SGHDT and YYEEEE. CDR3 protein: CASSLAAGGETQYF. CDR3 bases: TGTGCCAGCAGCTTGGCGGCAGGGGGAGAGACCCAGTACTTC.